A selection of T cell receptor beta chains follows, all from one sample in a study of blood T cell repertoires in COVID-19. Only in-frame clones appear in the TCRdb table, and some are missing; sequencing was by immunoSEQ multiplex PCR. Here the sample spans 260,000 or so clones, 84% being singletons. Source material: peripheral blood. The receptors stem from a human donor in a cohort sampled during active COVID-19. Both conserved end residues are part of each CDR3. The D gene is left open where the match is weak. The size of a clone is reported for some rows only, either as once, few or many, or as a class for expanded clones.

J,V,D,size,DNA,CDR3
TRBJ2-1,TRBV3-1/TRBV3-2,-,-,TGTGCCAGCAGCCAAGATATTGCGTCGGACAATGAGCAGTTCTTC,CASSQDIASDNEQFF
TRBJ1-6,TRBV3-1/TRBV3-2,-,-,TGTGCCAGCAGCCTCGGTCTCAATTCACCCCTCCACTTT,CASSLGLNSPLHF
TRBJ2-3,TRBV10-2,TRBD2,few,TGCGCCAGCACACTAGCGGGATTCACAGATACGCAGTATTTT,CASTLAGFTDTQYF
TRBJ2-1,TRBV2,TRBD1,-,TGTGCCAGCAGTCCTGGCACAGGGGGCAATGAGCAGTTCTTC,CASSPGTGGNEQFF
TRBJ1-2,TRBV28,-,-,TGTGCCAGCAGTCCATCCTATGGCTACACCTTC,CASSPSYGYTF
TRBJ2-3,TRBV4-2,-,once,TGTGCCAGCAGCCCGTCAGGAGGAACCAACACAGATACGCAGTATTTT,CASSPSGGTNTDTQYF
TRBJ2-4,TRBV4-1,-,-,TGCGCCAGCAGCCCGAAGGAGGAGGGGCGCTACAAAAACATTCAGTACTTC,CASSPKEEGRYKNIQYF
TRBJ2-2,TRBV5-1,-,once,TGCGCCAGCAGCTTGGGAGGCATCACGAACACCGGGGAGCTGTTTTTT,CASSLGGITNTGELFF
TRBJ2-1,TRBV7-6,-,-,TGTGCCAGCAGCTTGACAGTAGGCTCCTACAATGAGCAGTTCTTC,CASSLTVGSYNEQFF
TRBJ2-1,TRBV27,TRBD2,few,TGTGCCAGCAGTTTATCCGGAACTAGCGGGCGTGAGCAGTTCTTC,CASSLSGTSGREQFF
TRBJ2-1,TRBV7-2,-,-,TGTGCCAGCAGCTTAGTGCTAGCCTCCTACAATGAGCAGTTCTTC,CASSLVLASYNEQFF
TRBJ1-2,TRBV28,-,few,TGTGCCACGACCGGGGGAAGGGGTGGCTACACCTTC,CATTGGRGGYTF
TRBJ1-5,TRBV4-2,-,-,TGTGCCAGCAGCCAAGATATAAATCAGCCCCAGCATTTT,CASSQDINQPQHF
TRBJ2-1,TRBV6-1,-,-,TGTGCCAGCAGTGAATCCCTGCAGGGTTACTACAATGAGCAGTTCTTC,CASSESLQGYYNEQFF
TRBJ2-2,TRBV4-2,-,-,TGTGCCAGCAGCCAAGTGTCGGGGGTACAGAACACCGGGGAGCTGTTTTTT,CASSQVSGVQNTGELFF
TRBJ1-2,TRBV6-5,TRBD1,-,TGTGCCAGCAGCCCGGACAGGGCACCCTATGGCTACACCTTC,CASSPDRAPYGYTF
TRBJ2-7,TRBV7-8,TRBD2,-,TGTGCCAGCAGCTTGGGACTACCGTCTTCGGAGCAGTACTTC,CASSLGLPSSEQYF
TRBJ2-7,TRBV5-1,TRBD1,-,TGCGCCAGCAGCTCGGGACAGGGGATGTACGAGCAGTACTTC,CASSSGQGMYEQYF
TRBJ2-7,TRBV27,-,-,TGTGCCAGCAGTTTATTACGTCGGGGGGGACAGGGCCCCTACGAGCAGTACTTC,CASSLLRRGGQGPYEQYF
TRBJ1-2,TRBV24-1,-,-,TGTGCCACCAGTGATTCCTCCGCCAGGGCCTCATATGGCTACACCTTC,CATSDSSARASYGYTF
TRBJ2-7,TRBV9,-,-,TGTGCCAGCAGCGTAGCTACCGGGGACTACGAGCAGTACTTC,CASSVATGDYEQYF
TRBJ2-4,TRBV7-2,TRBD1,once,TGTGCCAGCAGGGGGGACAGGGGAAACATTCAGTACTTC,CASRGDRGNIQYF
TRBJ1-1,TRBV2,-,-,TGTGCCAGCAACAGGGAAGGCTCCCCTGAAGCTTTCTTT,CASNREGSPEAFF
TRBJ1-5,TRBV27,-,-,TGTGCCAGCAGTTTCGGGGGGTCAGGCAATCAGCCCCAGCATTTT,CASSFGGSGNQPQHF
TRBJ1-3,TRBV27,TRBD1,once,TGTGCCAGCACCATCATACCGGGACAGGGGCAATCAGGAACTGGAAACACCATATATTTT,CASTIIPGQGQSGTGNTIYF
TRBJ2-7,TRBV4-1,-,-,TGCGCCAGCAGCCCAAACCCAGGGATAACCTACGAGCAGTACTTC,CASSPNPGITYEQYF
TRBJ1-1,TRBV6-5,-,-,TGTGCCAGCAGTTTACACCTTTGGAACACTGAAGCTTTCTTT,CASSLHLWNTEAFF
TRBJ2-7,TRBV6-2/TRBV6-3,-,-,TGTGCCAGCAGTATTGGGGGGAGCCGATTTTCCTACGAGCAGTACTTC,CASSIGGSRFSYEQYF
TRBJ2-5,TRBV5-8,TRBD2,few,TGTGCCAGCAGCTCTTCACCGGGACTAGCGGGGTATCAAGAGACCCAGTACTTC,CASSSSPGLAGYQETQYF
TRBJ2-7,TRBV18,-,few,TGTGCCAGCTCACCCACCCCCGCAGGGCCCATTCTCTTC,CASSPTPAGPILF
TRBJ2-3,TRBV5-1,-,few,TGCGCCAGCAGCTTGGTTAGCGGAACCACAGATACGCAGTATTTT,CASSLVSGTTDTQYF
TRBJ1-3,TRBV10-1,TRBD1,-,TGCGCCAGCGACAGGGCCTCTGGAAACACCATATATTTT,CASDRASGNTIYF
TRBJ1-5,TRBV28,-,-,TGTGCCAGCAGTTCAGGGAGGAAGCCCCAGCATTTT,CASSSGRKPQHF
TRBJ2-1,TRBV2,-,few,TGTGCCAGCAGCGAGTACAATGAGCAGTTCTTC,CASSEYNEQFF
TRBJ2-3,TRBV27,TRBD2,-,TGTGCCAGCAGAGGACCGGGACTACCGAGCACAGATACGCAGTATTTT,CASRGPGLPSTDTQYF
TRBJ2-1,TRBV18,-,-,TGTGCCAGCTCGCCAGTGGGACTGCGCGTCGAGCAGTTCTTC,CASSPVGLRVEQFF
TRBJ2-2,TRBV11-2,-,-,TGTGCCAGCAGCTTAGGCGGCGCGAACACCGGGGAGCTGTTTTTT,CASSLGGANTGELFF
TRBJ2-3,TRBV6-5,TRBD2,-,TGTGCCAGCAGTTACTCTTCGGGGGGGAATCAGTATTTT,CASSYSSGGNQYF
TRBJ2-2,TRBV4-3,-,-,TGCGCCAGCAGCCAGGCCCCTGTCATGGCCGGGGAGCTGTTTTTT,CASSQAPVMAGELFF
TRBJ2-5,TRBV9,TRBD2,-,TGTGCCAGCAGCCCCGGGGGGGGCAGGCGGGAGACCCAGTACTTC,CASSPGGGRRETQYF
TRBJ1-5,TRBV28,-,-,TGTGCCAGCAGAGTAACAGGTCAGCAGCCCCAGCATTTT,CASRVTGQQPQHF
TRBJ2-5,TRBV7-9,TRBD2,-,TGTGCCAGCAGCTCCCAAGGGGCGCGGCTAGCGGGGACCCAGTACTTC,CASSSQGARLAGTQYF
TRBJ2-3,TRBV19,TRBD2,-,TGTGCCAGTAGTATAGGGACTAGCGGGAGACCCGGCCCAGATACGCAGTATTTT,CASSIGTSGRPGPDTQYF
TRBJ2-2,TRBV9,-,-,TGTGCCAGCAGCGTCGCCACTAGAATCGGGGAGCTGTTTTTT,CASSVATRIGELFF
TRBJ2-7,TRBV18,TRBD1,-,TGTGCCAGCTCACCGGGACAGGGGGCCAACGAGCAGTACTTC,CASSPGQGANEQYF
TRBJ1-2,TRBV11-3,-,-,TGTGCCAGCAGCTTAGATTTTATCTTCGGGTTAGCGAACTATGGCTACACCTTC,CASSLDFIFGLANYGYTF
TRBJ1-6,TRBV28,TRBD1,-,TGTGCCAGCAGTTCCGAGGGACAGGGGAGGAATTCACCCCTCCACTTT,CASSSEGQGRNSPLHF
TRBJ2-7,TRBV10-1,-,few,TGCGCCAGCAGTGACGGGACACTGGGGGAGCAGTACTTC,CASSDGTLGEQYF
TRBJ2-7,TRBV5-1,-,-,TGCGCCAGCAGCTTGTTAGCGCGGGTCGCGCTTTCCTACGAGCAGTACTTC,CASSLLARVALSYEQYF